A single sample gave rise to the 22 T cell receptor beta chains below, sequenced in a study of cytomegalovirus exposure and HLA in healthy donors. The study ran its PCR with 60 Vbeta and 13 Jbeta primers. Repertoires were generated with immunoSEQ multiplex PCR, while TCRdb's copy carries only in-frame clones and drops some. The sample comprises 100,000 or so clones, roughly 77% of which are singletons, and around a tenth rests with the top ten. The specimen sequenced was PBMCs. All receptors derive from a human donor in good health.

V gene TRBV5-1 combines with J gene TRBJ2-3, with 7 bases matching TRBD1. The CDR3 has 15 amino acids. J lost 3 bases, V lost 0 bases, and 4 bases had no gene match. The germline V gene has CDR1 SGHRS and CDR2 YFSETQ. The CDR3 sequence: CASSLADRRTDTQYF. The CDR3 bases are TGCGCCAGCAGCTTGGCGGACAGGAGAACAGATACGCAGTATTTT.

Regarding this clone: The identical CDR3 is also encoded by other nucleotide sequences in the sample. The chain employs TRBV28 and TRBJ1-5; D is unclear. The germline CDR1 and CDR2 sequences are MDHEN and SYDVKM. V shed 3 bases and J shed 0 bases, with 6 bases lying between them. The CDR3 contains 14 residues. The CDR3 nucleotides read TGTGCCAGCAGTTTTGCCGGTAGCAATCAGCCCCAGCATTTT. Encoded protein: CASSFAGSNQPQHF. Using reference TRBV28 and TRBJ1-5 for the parts outside the CDR3, the full variable domain is DVKVTQSSRYLVKRTGEKVFLECVQDMDHENMFWYRQDPGLGLRLIYFSYDVKMKEKGDIPEGYSVSREKKERFSLILESASTNQTSMYLCASSFAGSNQPQHFGDGTRLSIL.

This sequence joins TRBV5-1 and TRBJ1-5; 7 nucleotides align to TRBD1. The CDR3 is made up of 15 amino acids. With 4 bases clipped from V and 2 bases from J, the junction kept 6 bases outside the gene matches. Germline lookup yields CDR1 SGHRS and CDR2 YFSETQ. CDR3 sequence reads: CASSVAGTGNQPQHF. In DNA, the CDR3 is TGCGCCAGCAGCGTAGCCGGGACAGGCAATCAGCCCCAGCATTTT. The entire variable domain, with the rest obtained from reference TRBV5-1 and TRBJ1-5, is as follows: KAGVTQTPRYLIKTRGQQVTLSCSPISGHRSVSWYQQTPGQGLQFLFEYFSETQRNKGNFPGRFSGRQFSNSRSEMNVSTLELGDSALYLCASSVAGTGNQPQHFGDGTRLSIL.

This chain joins TRBV29-1 and TRBJ2-7; 8 nucleotides align to TRBD2. V shed 2 bases and J 6 bases; nucleotides not matched to a gene: 3. The length of the CDR3 is 12 residues. Germline-derived CDR1 and CDR2 are SQVTM and ANQGSEA. The CDR3: CSVEWTSCEQYF. CDR3 DNA sequence: TGCAGCGTTGAATGGACTAGCTGCGAGCAGTACTTC.

The chain has TRBV11-2 and TRBJ2-1; 7 bases align to TRBD1. CDR3 length equals 16 residues. Germline trimming cut 4 bases from V and 9 bases from J; bases unmatched to any gene: 15. Germline CDR1 is SGHAT and CDR2 is FQNNGV. Written as DNA, the CDR3 is TGTGCCAGCAGCTCGGCGACGAGACAGGGTATGGGTGAGCAGTTCTTC. This sequence encodes CASSSATRQGMGEQFF.

The chain carries TRBV18 and TRBJ2-5, with a weak D call TRBD1 (7 bases). Germline lookup yields CDR1 KGHSH and CDR2 LQKENI. Trimming shortened V by 4 bases and J by 3 bases, and 12 bases separated the two germline ends. This CDR3 comprises 14 residues. As DNA, the CDR3 is TGTGCCAGCTCACGACAGGGAGGTAAAGAGACCCAGTACTTC. Translated, it gives CASSRQGGKETQYF.

About this clone: One end of the junction varies from germline; a read error may be responsible. This chain links TRBV10-3 with TRBJ2-3; D may be TRBD1 (5 bases). The germline V gene encodes CDR1 ENHRY and CDR2 SYGVKD. CDR3 length: 12 residues. The DNA of the CDR3 is TGTGCCATCAGTGAGTCGACAGACACGCAGTATTTT. Translation gives CAISESTDTQYF.

This rearrangement joins TRBV2 to TRBJ1-1; TRBD1 matches at 8 bases. Germline CDR1 reads SNHLY; CDR2 reads FYNNEI. This CDR3 is built from 13 residues. Trimming cost V 5 bases and J 5 bases; bases outside gene matches: 4. The CDR3 DNA reads TGTGCCAGCAGTCGACAGGGGAGGACTGAAGCTTTCTTT. Residues: CASSRQGRTEAFF.

This clone has only one observation. The J gene is TRBJ1-2, the V gene TRBV30; a weak D match, TRBD1 (5 bases). Trimming left V 1 base short and J 4 bases short, with 19 bases between. The CDR3 is 16 amino acids. Germline V gives CDR1 GTSNPN, CDR2 SVGIG (reference sequence). The CDR3: CAWSGDSGGTPYGYTF. CDR3 coding DNA: TGTGCCTGGAGTGGAGACTCGGGGGGGACCCCCTATGGCTACACCTTC.

The chain is built from TRBV6-4 and TRBJ1-5; a possible D gene is TRBD1 (6 bases). Germline V gene lookup returns CDR1 MRHNA and CDR2 SNTAGT. With 5 bases removed from V and 10 bases from J, the gap between germline ends came to 18 bases. CDR3 length: 14 amino acids. The CDR3: CASSPRGSISPQHF. CDR3 nucleotide sequence: TGTGCCAGCAGTCCCAGGGGATCAATCAGCCCCCAGCATTTT.

The chain is built from TRBV9 and TRBJ1-5; maybe TRBD1 (6 bases). With 2 bases removed from V and 7 bases from J, the gap between germline ends came to 13 bases. Germline assignment: CDR1 SGDLS and CDR2 YYNGEE. This CDR3 spans 14 amino acids. The CDR3 spells CASSVGGGRQPQHF. CDR3 sequence (DNA): TGTGCCAGCAGCGTTGGGGGGGGCAGGCAGCCCCAGCATTTT.

V is TRBV2 and J is TRBJ2-7, with 10 bases aligning to TRBD2. CDR3 size: 15 residues. Germline CDR1 SNHLY, CDR2 FYNNEI. V trimming: 6 bases; J trimming: 1 base; junction bases outside the gene matches: 6. CDR3 bases: TGTGCCAGCAGATCCAGCGGGGGGGTGTCCTACGAGCAGTACTTC. Its translation is CASRSSGGVSYEQYF.

J is TRBJ1-2 and V is TRBV18; TRBD1 is a possible D gene (5 bases). Germline lookup yields CDR1 KGHSH and CDR2 LQKENI. There are 14 residues in the CDR3. V lost 1 base and J 8 bases, leaving 14 bases between the germline ends. The CDR3 spells CASSPQKGRGGYTF. CDR3 DNA sequence: TGTGCCAGCTCACCACAAAAGGGGCGGGGAGGCTACACCTTC.

The rearrangement links TRBV19 to TRBJ1-2; TRBD1 aligns across 10 bases. V lost 5 bases and J lost 6; bases outside the gene matches: 6. This CDR3 is built from 14 residues. Germline CDR1 and CDR2: LNHDA and SQIVND (reference sequence). As DNA, the CDR3 is TGTGCCAGTAGTCCTTGGGACAGGGGCCATGGCTACACCTTC. The encoded protein is CASSPWDRGHGYTF.

The rearrangement uses TRBV4-2 and TRBJ2-4; 10 bases fit TRBD2. V lost 1 base to trimming and J lost 4 bases; unmatched junction nucleotides: 7. CDR3 length: 17 amino acids. The germline V gene encodes CDR1 LGHNA and CDR2 YNFKEQ. CDR3: CASSQVLAGVRKNIQYF. The CDR3 DNA is TGTGCCAGCAGCCAAGTCCTAGCGGGAGTCCGAAAAAACATTCAGTACTTC.

This sequence joins TRBV7-2 and TRBJ2-3; 7 bases line up with TRBD2. This CDR3 is built from 15 residues. V dropped 5 bases and J dropped 0; count of bases not matched to a gene: 5. The germline V gene encodes CDR1 SGHTA and CDR2 FQGNSA. The CDR3 spells CASSGKRGSTDTQYF. The CDR3, as DNA: TGTGCCAGCAGCGGTAAGCGGGGAAGCACAGATACGCAGTATTTT.

The chain joins TRBV10-3 to TRBJ2-2, with 13 bases aligning to TRBD2. CDR3 length: 15 residues. Germline V lookup: CDR1 ENHRY, CDR2 SYGVKD. V lost 8 bases, J lost 6 bases, and 6 bases stayed unmatched. In DNA form, the CDR3 reads TGTGCCATCCTTGAGGGACTAGCGGGATCCGGGGAGCTGTTTTTT. Translating gives CAILEGLAGSGELFF.

The chain carries TRBV9 and TRBJ1-3; maybe TRBD1 (5 bases). The CDR3 extends over 18 amino acids. CDR1 is SGDLS, CDR2 YYNGEE, per germline. V was cut by 0 bases and J by 1 base, with 17 bases left in between. DNA of the CDR3: TGTGCCAGCAGCGTAGGGATCACCTTAGGGGCTTCTGGAAACACCATATATTTT. Translated: CASSVGITLGASGNTIYF.

The gene calls are TRBV7-8 and TRBJ1-4, with D maybe TRBD1 (5 bases). This CDR3 spans 15 amino acids. V lost 5 bases to trimming and J lost 0 bases, with 10 bases between them. Germline lookup yields CDR1 SGHVS and CDR2 FQNEAQ. The CDR3 spells CASSTTAPTNEKLFF. The DNA of the CDR3 is TGTGCCAGCAGCACGACAGCCCCAACTAATGAAAAACTGTTTTTT.

The chain employs TRBV25-1 and TRBJ1-5; TRBD1 matches 9 bases. The CDR3 length is 14 residues. V trimming: 6 bases; J trimming: 2 bases; junction bases outside the gene matches: 2. Germline V gene lookup returns CDR1 MGHDK and CDR2 SYGVNS. The CDR3 region has the DNA TGTGCCAGCAGCGACAGGGGGGGCAATCAGCCCCAGCATTTT. Its translation is CASSDRGGNQPQHF.

CDR3 sequence reads: CASSYAPGRGGNGYTF. In nucleotides, the CDR3 is TGTGCCAGCAGTTACGCACCAGGGCGGGGCGGTAATGGCTACACCTTC. The V call is TRBV6-5, the J call TRBJ1-2, with D perhaps TRBD1 (5 bases). The length of the CDR3 is 16 residues. Germline V gives CDR1 MNHEY, CDR2 SVGAGI. Trimming pared 2 bases from V and 6 bases from J, leaving 19 bases between.

The gene calls are TRBV5-4 and TRBJ2-5; 8 bases are shared with TRBD1. Per germline, CDR1 SGHNT and CDR2 YYREEE (reference sequence). Unmatched junction bases numbered 6, after V lost 3 bases and J lost 5 bases. The CDR3 covers 14 residues. CDR3 in amino acids: CASSSTGAGETQYF. The CDR3, as DNA: TGTGCCAGCAGCTCGACAGGGGCGGGGGAGACCCAGTACTTC.